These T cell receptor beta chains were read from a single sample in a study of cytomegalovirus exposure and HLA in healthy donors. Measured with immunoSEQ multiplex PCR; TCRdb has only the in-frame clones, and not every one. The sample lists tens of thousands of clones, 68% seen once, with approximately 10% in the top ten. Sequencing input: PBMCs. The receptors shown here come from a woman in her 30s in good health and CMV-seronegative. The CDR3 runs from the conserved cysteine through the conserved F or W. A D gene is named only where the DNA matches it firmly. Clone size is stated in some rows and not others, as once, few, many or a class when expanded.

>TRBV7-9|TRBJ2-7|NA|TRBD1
CASSPGGTGVEQYF
TGTGCCAGTAGCCCCGGCGGGACAGGGGTCGAGCAGTACTTC
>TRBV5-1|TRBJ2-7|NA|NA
CASTKGGGDYEQYF
TGCGCCAGCACTAAGGGGGGAGGGGACTACGAGCAGTACTTC
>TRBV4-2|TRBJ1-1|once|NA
CASSQEAGDTEAFF
TGTGCCAGCAGCCAAGAGGCAGGGGACACTGAAGCTTTCTTT
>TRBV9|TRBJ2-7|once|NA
CASSVSRSPYEQYF
TGTGCCAGCAGCGTTTCTAGGTCCCCCTACGAGCAGTACTTC
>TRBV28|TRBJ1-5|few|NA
CASSLWGGGNQPQHF
TGTGCCAGCAGTTTATGGGGGGGAGGCAATCAGCCCCAGCATTTT
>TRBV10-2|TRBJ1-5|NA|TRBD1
CASRGTGGIQPQHF
TGCGCCAGCCGGGGGACAGGCGGCATTCAGCCCCAGCATTTT
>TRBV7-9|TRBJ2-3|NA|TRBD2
CASSRWTSLTDTQYF
TGTGCCAGCAGTCGTTGGACTAGCCTTACAGATACGCAGTATTTT
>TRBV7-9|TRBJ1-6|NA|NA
CASSRTDPYNSPLHF
TGTGCCAGCAGTAGGACAGATCCCTATAATTCACCCCTCCACTTT
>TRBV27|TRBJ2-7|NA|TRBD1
CASSPSGQAYEQYF
TGTGCCAGCAGTCCGTCGGGACAGGCCTACGAGCAGTACTTC
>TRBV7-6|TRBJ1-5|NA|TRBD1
CASSPQGEIFQPQHF
TGTGCCAGCAGCCCACAGGGGGAAATATTTCAGCCCCAGCATTTT
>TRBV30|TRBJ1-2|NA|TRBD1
CAWSMRGRDGYTF
TGTGCCTGGAGTATGAGGGGGCGCGATGGCTACACCTTC
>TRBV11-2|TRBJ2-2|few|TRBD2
CASSFSLSGGDANTGELFF
TGTGCCAGCAGCTTCTCCCTTAGCGGGGGTGACGCGAACACCGGGGAGCTGTTTTTT
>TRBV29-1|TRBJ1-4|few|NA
CSVGSGLVGEKLFF
TGCAGCGTTGGGTCTGGTCTGGTCGGTGAAAAACTGTTTTTT
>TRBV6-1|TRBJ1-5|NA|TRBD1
CASSEDRGLVQPQHF
TGTGCCAGCAGTGAGGACAGGGGGCTTGTGCAGCCCCAGCATTTT
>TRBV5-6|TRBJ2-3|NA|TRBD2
CASSLVSGVTDTQYF
TGTGCCAGCAGCTTGGTAAGCGGGGTTACAGATACGCAGTATTTT
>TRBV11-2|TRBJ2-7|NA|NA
CASSLSAAREQYF
TGTGCCAGCAGCTTATCGGCAGCGCGCGAGCAGTACTTC
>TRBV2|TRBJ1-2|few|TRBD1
CASSVKRRQGTFYGYTF
TGTGCCAGCAGTGTAAAACGGCGACAGGGAACGTTCTATGGCTACACCTTC
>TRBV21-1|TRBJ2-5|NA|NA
CASSKRAVLRTGRGETQYF
TGTGCCAGCAGCAAAAGAGCCGTCCTCAGGACAGGGAGGGGAGAGACCCAGTACTTC
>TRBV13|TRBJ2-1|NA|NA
CASSFRTSSQGEQFF
TGTGCCAGCAGCTTCCGGACTAGTTCACAGGGTGAGCAGTTCTTC
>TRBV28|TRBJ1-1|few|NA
CASSPPARNTEAFF
TGTGCCAGCAGCCCTCCCGCTAGGAACACTGAAGCTTTCTTT
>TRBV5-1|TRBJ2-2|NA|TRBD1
CASSLDIPGQILNTGELFF
TGCGCCAGCAGCTTGGACATACCGGGACAGATTTTGAACACCGGGGAGCTGTTTTTT
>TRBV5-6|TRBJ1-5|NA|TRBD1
CASSLVDREDQPQHF
TGTGCCAGCAGCTTGGTCGACAGGGAAGATCAGCCCCAGCATTTT
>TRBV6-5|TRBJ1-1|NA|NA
CASSYAIRVSDEAFF
TGTGCCAGCAGTTACGCCATCAGGGTTTCCGATGAAGCTTTCTTT
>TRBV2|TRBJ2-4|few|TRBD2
CASSEGLAGAKNIQYF
TGTGCCAGCAGCGAGGGACTAGCGGGGGCCAAAAACATTCAGTACTTC
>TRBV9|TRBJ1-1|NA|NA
CASSWGQINTEAFF
TGTGCCAGCAGTTGGGGGCAGATTAACACTGAAGCTTTCTTT
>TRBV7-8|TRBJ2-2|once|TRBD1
CASSLLAGQGNTGELFF
TGTGCCAGCAGCTTATTGGCGGGACAGGGAAACACCGGGGAGCTGTTTTTT
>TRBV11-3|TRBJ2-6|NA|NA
CASSRRGAGGANVLTF
TGTGCCAGCAGCCGACGGGGGGCTGGTGGGGCCAACGTCCTGACTTTC
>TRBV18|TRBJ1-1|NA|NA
CASSSDTQNTEAFF
TGTGCCAGCTCATCGGACACCCAGAACACTGAAGCTTTCTTT
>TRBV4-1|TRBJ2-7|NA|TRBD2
CASSQASGGSGGAQEQYF
TGCGCCAGCAGCCAAGCGTCTGGCGGCAGCGGGGGGGCTCAAGAGCAGTACTTC
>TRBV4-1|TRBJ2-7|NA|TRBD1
CASSPGTGAIYEQYF
TGCGCCAGCAGCCCAGGGACAGGGGCTATCTACGAGCAGTACTTC
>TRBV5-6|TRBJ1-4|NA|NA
CASSSYGLDEKLFF
TGTGCCAGCAGCTCGTACGGTTTGGATGAAAAACTGTTTTTT